One T cell receptor (beta chain) is described in this entry. Antigen: not known. The split of CD4+ cells yielded CD45RA+ naive and CD45RA-negative memory subsets. Around 220 ng DNA, tens of thousands of T cell genomes, went into each sorted-subset replicate PCR. The table came from immunoSEQ multiplex PCR; TCRdb's copy has only in-frame clones and leaves some out. This sample yields nearly 750,000 clones, of which 72% are seen a single time; roughly 1.8% belongs to the top ten. V shed 2 bases and J shed 0 bases, with 14 bases lying between them. The CDR3 totals 17 residues. Germline CDR1 and CDR2: MGHRA and YSYEKL. This entry comes from a study of shared clonotypes between healthy human individuals. Findings and limits, study-wide: Blood alone was sampled, and tissue repertoires likely differ. Naive CD4 clonotypes overlapped across a handful of donors at roughly 5.1%.

The chain recombines TRBV4-1 with TRBJ2-1, with a tentative D call TRBD1 (6 bases). What was sequenced was memory CD4+ T cells sorted from blood. Subset indicated: CD45RA-negative fraction. This sequence originates from a woman younger than 45 in good health. The chain's CDR3 is CASSQRRQVASYNEQFF. Written as DNA, the CDR3 is TGCGCCAGCAGCCAAAGAAGACAGGTTGCCTCCTACAATGAGCAGTTCTTC.